This T cell receptor (beta chain) was sequenced during a study of T cells after yellow fever vaccination. 5'RACE template switching generated TCR cDNA, adding a universal primer site and UMIs. TCRdb recomputed calls from the 5' RACE reads with MiXCR, one row per CDR3 protein. The repertoire includes around 310,000 distinct CDR3 sequences, under 5% of them detected once, and 20% to 25% sits in the top ten. General observations from the study: Though weaker, the secondary response peaked faster, on day 5 versus 15. High-abundance clonotypes from the bulk population could contaminate FACS-sorted repertoires. Reappearance after the booster was seen for most primary-vaccination clones, at 95% to 97% CD4 and 75% to 90% CD8.

The CDR3 covers 15 residues. V lost 7 bases and J lost 4; bases outside the gene matches: 7. Germline lookup yields CDR1 SGHDN and CDR2 FVKESK. A remark on this clonotype: Its antigen is not known.

This specimen was PBMCs, taken 5 days after the yellow fever booster vaccination. The rearrangement links TRBV14 to TRBJ2-5; TRBD2 matches 12 bases. The TCR was taken from a man younger than 30 who received the YFV17D yellow fever vaccine. CDR3 sequence (DNA): TGTGCCAGCAAGACTAGCGGGAGCGTTAGAGAGACCCAGTACTTC. Protein sequence: CASKTSGSVRETQYF.